This TCR beta chain comes out of a study of cytomegalovirus exposure and HLA in healthy donors (dated by TCRdb to about 2017). Broadly, across the study: An earlier analysis of roughly 630 of the donors reported approximately 290 Gb of sequence data and more than 90 million unique TCR beta sequences from about 200 million T cells. Among some 410 genotyped donors of the cohort, an average of around 250,000 unique TCR beta nucleotide sequences was sequenced per donor, of which 15% to 20% were non-productive. Alongside the repertoire data, information on donor age, sex, ethnicity and CMV serostatus was compiled. The study used immunosequencing to profile the T cell repertoires of 666 subjects and linked those repertoires to cytomegalovirus serostatus. The later analysis used no new phenotypic data to find candidate immune exposures, relying instead on TCR beta sequences and their occurrence across donors. In addition to the first cohort of roughly 670 subjects, a separate validation cohort of approximately 130 different subjects was used. HLA typing included class I and class II loci at four-digit resolution. The study aimed to test whether cataloging public T cell receptors could reveal signatures of past pathogen exposure. An earlier analysis of several hundred of the donors applied high-throughput TCR beta sequencing to assess whether each TCR beta V gene segment acted as functional or pseudogenic. Typing coverage differed by locus: A, B, C, DRB1 and DQB1 were typed in about 620-630 donors, DQA1 in 522, DPA1 in approximately 600, and DPB1 in 400 to 480. To study patterns of TCR occurrence, a later analysis re-analyzed previously published TCR beta repertoires from 500 to 850 donors and added high-resolution HLA genotyping. Of the 398 genotyped donors, over 80% were placed in the genetic ancestry cluster associated with self-reported Caucasian donors. Because of strong linkage in the cohort, 5 or 6 DR-DQ haplotypes were treated as single units for association and clustering. A later genetic analysis used genome-wide SNP genotypes for about 65% of the roughly 700 donors, treating that subset as a discovery cohort. Every discovery cohort repertoire had been produced on one sequencing platform. High-throughput TCR immunosequencing, statistical association of individual TCRs with disease status, and machine learning were combined to predict cytomegalovirus infection status. An early release covering just under 650 HLA-typed donors comprised approximately 300 gigabases of sequencing data and tens of millions of unique TCR sequences.

The full study reports these points: In vitro tests confirmed that a few of the cytomegalovirus-associated TCR beta chains recognize cytomegalovirus antigens. While some public TCRs were present in many individuals, most TCR sequences turned up only very rarely across donors. The presence/absence analyses assumed that sequencing depth was roughly uniform across donors, and that assumption may not be true. A total of 150 to 200 TCR beta chains were listed by the study as associated with cytomegalovirus. When HLA alleles, especially DR and DQ, strongly co-occurred, attributing TCR associations to individual alleles was difficult. This cohort had only TCR beta chains sequenced, and the lack of alpha or paired-chain data limited which features could be detected. A later analysis associated about 17,000 TCR beta sequences with specific HLA alleles at a false discovery rate of 0.05. Compared with equally common non-associated chains, HLA-associated TCR beta chains in a later analysis were more clonally expanded and had lower generation probabilities. According to a later genetic analysis, donors in an Asian-associated ancestry cluster had fewer N-insertions in productive TCRs than the approximately 690-donor mean. It was suggested by the authors that the approach could potentially be generalized to other disease states and immunological phenotypes. In both the original and validation cohorts, the classifier was reported to diagnose cytomegalovirus status with high specificity and sensitivity. A group of highly shared sequence variants was considered likely to be a technical artifact of the sequencing pipeline. Some IMGT-functional V segments, including TRBV6-2 and TRBV6-3, could not be told apart with the 87-base-pair reads, so those segments were excluded. A later analysis reported that several top co-occurrence clusters appeared linked to parvovirus B19, influenza, CMV and Epstein-Barr virus. According to a later analysis, most CMV-associated TCR beta chains appeared to be HLA-restricted, and the HLA associations seemed to be driven largely by CMV exposure. Because counts were too low, about 18 rarely observed V segments, including chromosome 9 orphons, were excluded from the earlier analysis of a few hundred of the donors. In a later analysis, the rate of TCR association differed among HLA loci, with DRB1 alleles having the most associated TCRs and HLA-C alleles having the fewest. HLA typing was unavailable for some donors at each locus, so association tests used only the typed subset. For the cohort, immune exposure information was limited to CMV serostatus. An earlier analysis of around 500 of the donors showed that most TCR beta V segments appeared in productive rearrangements either about 90% or about 30% of the time, which broadly matched IMGT annotations. A further reported finding was that TCR beta sequences accurately predicted the HLA-A and HLA-B alleles for most subjects in the first cohort. Correlated functional status among segregating V segments might be attributable to linkage disequilibrium, but an unknown experimental factor could not be ruled out. An association between a missense DCLRE1C variant and V-gene and J-gene trimming of TCR beta chains was found in a later genetic analysis and replicated in an independent cohort.

The sample holds a few counts of this clone. There is no known antigen for this receptor. Base qualities are not provided; no much larger clone lies one nucleotide away. Library preparation used the immunoSEQ multiplex PCR assay. For the multiplex PCR, a mixture combining 60 forward primers for TCR Vbeta segments and 13 reverse primers for TCR Jbeta segments was used. The CDR3 region of rearranged TCR beta genes was amplified from genomic DNA by a multiplex PCR assay. The Illumina HiSeq System was used to sequence the amplified TCR beta libraries as 87-base-pair reads. The published analysis was carried out like this. Across the 600 to 700 repertoires, a later analysis counted some 80 million unique TCR beta chains, approximately 12 million of which were shared by at least two donors. A nearest-neighbor algorithm error-corrected the raw reads and collapsed the reads into unique sequences, merging closely related sequences to remove PCR and sequencing errors. CDR3 sequences were aligned to IMGT reference sequences to assign V, D and J gene segments. For a sequence to be retained, a match of at least six nucleotides was required to both a V gene segment and a J gene segment. Rearrangements were classified as productive when the CDR3 lacked stop codons and remained in frame with V and J, and all other rearrangements were classified as non-productive. CDR3 was defined by IMGT convention, running from the second conserved V-encoded cysteine to the conserved J-encoded phenylalanine. The earlier analysis of a few hundred of the donors excluded any sequence lacking an unambiguous match to a single V gene segment. An earlier analysis of approximately 590 of the donors classified V segments as functional when productive rearrangements were above 56.7% and as segregating when the standard deviation between donors was above 5%. A statistical classification framework was built for diagnosing cytomegalovirus status from the catalog of TCR beta chain sequences. V and J gene assignment, in a later analysis, came from comparing TCR nucleotide sequences with IMGT/GENE-DB human TR gene sequences. A later analysis assigned CDR3 sequences and most-parsimonious VDJ recombination scenarios with the TCRdist pipeline. In a later analysis, each TCR beta chain was defined by its CDR3 amino acid sequence together with its V-gene family, and reads without a unique V-gene family were excluded. As a way to deal with suspected cross-contamination and a sequencing artifact, a later analysis dropped 450 to 600 nucleotide sequences that were highly shared and had low generation probability. In a later analysis, a clonal expansion index for each public chain was calculated from normalized within-repertoire ranks of inferred template counts. Generation probabilities in a later analysis came from a VDJ recombination model fitted to out-of-frame rearrangements, and those results were checked against IGoR. In a later analysis, TCR-TCR, TCR-HLA and TCR-CMV co-occurrence was scored with hypergeometric tests, and a repertoire-size bias correction was applied to TCR pairs. False discovery rates were estimated in a later analysis by permuting HLA or CMV assignments 20 times. A later analysis grouped co-occurring TCRs with DBSCAN, adding TCRdist sequence similarity when clustering within HLA-allele-positive subsets. Repertoires with fewer than 30,000 or more than 120,000 public chains were left out of co-occurrence clustering, as were several repertoires with anomalous nucleotide sharing. The clones in this table, taken by TCRdb from immuneACCESS, are in-frame only. Not every clone is retained; where verified, under half of the shortfall comes from an unresolved V gene, and the cause of the rest is unknown. Clonal size and the V and J genes are those of that table, whereas D and trimming came from the DNA. The sample includes under 130,000 clones, with 12% observed a single time. The leading ten clones occupy roughly a sixth of the sample.

Based on the germline V gene (reference sequence), the CDR1 and CDR2 sequences are GTSNPN and SVGIG. Inclusive of the bounding cysteine and phenylalanine, the CDR3 is 12 residues long. This entry keeps only the CDR3 DNA: 36 bases, framed from base 1. V lost 0 bases and J lost 6 bases; the stretch between them is 8 bases long. The cohort comprised more than 550 healthy bone marrow donors. All cohort members were sampled while nominally healthy, although unrecorded immune exposures were likely present. The donor was CMV seropositive and was included in the group of 300 or so seropositive cohort members. A peripheral blood sample was provided by each donor, and peripheral blood mononuclear cells were used for TCR beta sequencing. Genomic DNA extraction from the blood cell samples was performed with the Qiagen DNeasy Blood Extraction Kit.

The chain is assembled from TRBV30 and TRBJ1-1, with the D gene call left open. The sequence derives from a man aged 35 to 55 in good health and CMV-seropositive. Source material: PBMCs. Here the CDR3 is given as CAWSVLVPEAFF. The bases read TGTGCCTGGAGTGTACTTGTTCCTGAAGCTTTCTTT.